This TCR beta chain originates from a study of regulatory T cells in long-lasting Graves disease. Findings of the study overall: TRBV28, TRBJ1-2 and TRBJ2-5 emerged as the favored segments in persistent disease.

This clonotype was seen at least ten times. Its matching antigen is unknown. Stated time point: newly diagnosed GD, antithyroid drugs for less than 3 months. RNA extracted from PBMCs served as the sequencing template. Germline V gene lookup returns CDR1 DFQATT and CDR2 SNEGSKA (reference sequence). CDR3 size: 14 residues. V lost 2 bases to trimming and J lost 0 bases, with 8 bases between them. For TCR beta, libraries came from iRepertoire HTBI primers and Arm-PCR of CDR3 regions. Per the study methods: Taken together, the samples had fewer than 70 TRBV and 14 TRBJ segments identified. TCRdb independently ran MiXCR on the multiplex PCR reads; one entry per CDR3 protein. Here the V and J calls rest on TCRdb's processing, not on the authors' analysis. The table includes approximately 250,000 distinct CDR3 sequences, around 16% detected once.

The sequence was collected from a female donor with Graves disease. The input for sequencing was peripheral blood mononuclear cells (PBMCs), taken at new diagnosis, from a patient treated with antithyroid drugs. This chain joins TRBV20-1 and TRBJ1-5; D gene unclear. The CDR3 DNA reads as TGCAGTGCTAGACCCCCCCATAGCAATCAGCCCCAGCATTTT. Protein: CSARPPHSNQPQHF.